These 30 T cell receptor beta chains originate from one sample sequenced in a study of OX40 agonist ivuxolimab in advanced cancers. Sequencing was performed with immunoSEQ multiplex PCR; in TCRdb, only in-frame clones are kept and a portion is missing. Counted here are around 21,000 clones, around 80% occurring once; the ten biggest clones make up 20% to 30%. Source: CD4+ or CD8+ T cells sorted from blood, taken in a trial of the OX40 agonist ivuxolimab. The receptors stem from an adult with an advanced solid tumor such as melanoma, head and neck, liver or kidney cancer.

The chain employs TRBV2 and TRBJ2-1; 14 nucleotides line up with TRBD2. This CDR3 contains 16 residues. V lost 6 bases to trimming and J lost 7 bases; unmatched junction nucleotides: 8. The germline V gene encodes CDR1 SNHLY and CDR2 FYNNEI. The CDR3 here is CASRGLAGEKGNEQFF. In DNA form, the CDR3 reads TGTGCCAGCAGGGGACTAGCGGGAGAAAAGGGGAATGAGCAGTTCTTC. Together with reference TRBV2 and TRBJ2-1, the CDR3 gives the full variable domain: EPEVTQTPSHQVTQMGQEVILRCVPISNHLYFYWYRQILGQKVEFLVSFYNNEISEKSEIFDDQFSVERPDGSNFTLKIRSTKLEDSAMYFCASRGLAGEKGNEQFFGPGTRLTVL.

This chain links TRBV7-2 with TRBJ2-3; no clear D gene. The germline gives CDR1 SGHTA, CDR2 FQGNSA. Trimming took off 4 bases at V and 7 bases at J, with 6 bases between the two ends. This CDR3 contains 11 residues. The CDR3 protein is CASSSLYTQYF. In DNA, the CDR3 is TGTGCCAGCAGCTCCCTTTATACGCAGTATTTT.

The genes are TRBV9 and TRBJ2-2; D gene ambiguous. The V gene lost 5 bases and the J gene lost 3 bases, with 11 bases spanning the gap. The germline CDR1 and CDR2 sequences are SGDLS and YYNGEE. This CDR3 contains 14 residues. CDR3 residues: CASRSSTDTGELFF. The CDR3 DNA follows: TGTGCCAGCAGATCGAGTACTGACACCGGGGAGCTGTTTTTT.

V and J are TRBV7-3 and TRBJ2-3; TRBD1 might be the D (5 bases). Germline CDR1 is SGHTA and CDR2 is FQGTGA. V was cut by 7 bases and J by 4 bases, with 9 bases left in between. CDR3 length equals 12 residues. CDR3 sequence (DNA): TGTGCCAGCACCCCAGGGCCAGATACGCAGTATTTT. Its translation is CASTPGPDTQYF.

This clone was detected a few times. V gene TRBV11-2 combines with J gene TRBJ2-3; possible D gene TRBD1, 7 bases. Germline CDR1 and CDR2: SGHAT and FQNNGV. Trimming stripped 4 bases from V and 2 bases from J, with 16 bases between. The CDR3 runs to 16 residues. As DNA, the CDR3 is TGTGCCAGCAGCTCCACAGGGGCGGGACTCACAGATACGCAGTATTTT. Its protein product is CASSSTGAGLTDTQYF.

The chain joins TRBV2 to TRBJ2-5; D may correspond to TRBD1 or TRBD2 (5 bases each). The CDR3 sequence is 18 residues long. Germline V gives CDR1 SNHLY, CDR2 FYNNEI. The V gene lost 6 bases and the J gene lost 5 bases, with 28 bases spanning the gap. The CDR3 spells CASRFSFGSQEVLETQYF. The CDR3 DNA reads TGTGCCAGCAGGTTTTCATTTGGGTCACAGGAGGTGTTGGAGACCCAGTACTTC.

This chain links TRBV30 with TRBJ1-2; D uncertain. V shed 1 base and J shed 3 bases, with 12 bases lying between them. The length of the CDR3 is 14 residues. In germline, CDR1 is GTSNPN, CDR2 SVGIG (reference sequence). CDR3 amino acids: CAWSGWEGDYGYTF. The DNA for the CDR3 is TGTGCCTGGAGTGGGTGGGAGGGAGACTATGGCTACACCTTC.

The gene calls are TRBV28 and TRBJ2-7, with 9 bases fitting TRBD2. The length of the CDR3 is 13 residues. Germline CDR1 reads MDHEN; CDR2 reads SYDVKM. Losses at the gene ends were 5 bases for V and 3 bases for J; bases not matched to a gene: 2. CDR3 amino acids: CASSPTSGYEQYF. The CDR3, as DNA: TGTGCCAGCAGTCCGACTAGCGGCTACGAGCAGTACTTC.

J is TRBJ2-1 and V is TRBV7-8, with 10 bases fitting TRBD2. V lost 1 base to trimming and J lost 2 bases; unmatched junction nucleotides: 2. The V gene's germline CDR1 is SGHVS and CDR2 FQNEAQ. The CDR3 is 16 amino acids. The CDR3 nucleotides read TGTGCCAGCAGCTTAGTACTAGCGGGACCCTACAATGAGCAGTTCTTC. Translated, it gives CASSLVLAGPYNEQFF.

The chain is built from TRBV1 and TRBJ2-3; the D call in the table, TRBD2, was not verified against the DNA. TRBV1 is noted as a pseudogene. This CDR3 comprises 16 residues. CDR3 sequence: CTSSQLAGRFTDTQYF. CDR3 sequence (DNA): TGCACCAGCAGCCAACTAGCGGGAAGATTCACAGATACGCAGTATTTT.

This clone was detected only a few times. This chain links TRBV6-1 with TRBJ1-1; no clear D gene. V gave up 5 bases and J gave up 1 base, with 14 bases separating them. This CDR3 comprises 15 residues. Germline assignment: CDR1 MNHNS and CDR2 SASEGT. The CDR3 bases are TGTGCCAGCAGTCAATCGCGGGGTCGGAACACTGAAGCTTTCTTT. It encodes CASSQSRGRNTEAFF.

This chain connects TRBV7-9 to TRBJ2-2, with 7 bases matching TRBD1. The germline CDR1 and CDR2 sequences are SEHNR and FQNEAQ (reference sequence). The length of the CDR3 is 16 residues. V gave up 0 bases and J gave up 5 bases; unmatched junction bases: 6. The CDR3 region has the DNA TGTGCCAGCAGCTTAGCCAGGACAGGCTGGACCGGGGAGCTGTTTTTT. Residues: CASSLARTGWTGELFF.

This clone was counted once. The chain couples TRBV28 to TRBJ2-1; 7 bases are a match to TRBD1. This CDR3 region has 16 residues. With V trimmed by 4 bases and J by 6 bases, 12 bases remained unmatched. CDR1 MDHEN and CDR2 SYDVKM come from the germline V gene. CDR3 nucleotide sequence: TGTGCCAGCAGTTATACCTCACCGGGACAGTTCAATGAGCAGTTCTTC. It translates to CASSYTSPGQFNEQFF.

This chain links TRBV7-3 with TRBJ2-1; 9 bases are shared with TRBD2. After removal of 5 bases from V and 1 base from J, the junction contained 3 bases not matched to a gene. Germline V gene sequence: CDR1 SGHTA, CDR2 FQGTGA. The CDR3 extends over 15 amino acids. The chain's CDR3 is CASSQAGGSYNEQFF. The CDR3 DNA reads as TGTGCCAGCAGCCAAGCGGGGGGATCCTACAATGAGCAGTTCTTC.

This clone turned up a few times. This sequence joins TRBV6-5 and TRBJ2-2, with D possibly being TRBD1 (6 bases). Germline V gives CDR1 MNHEY, CDR2 SVGAGI. This CDR3 is built from 14 residues. V lost 7 bases and J 6 bases, leaving 15 bases between the germline ends. This chain's CDR3 is CASTVQQGPGELFF. The CDR3 nucleotides read TGTGCCAGCACCGTGCAACAGGGTCCCGGGGAGCTGTTTTTT.

By share, this clone ranks as large. The gene calls are TRBV7-9 and TRBJ2-2; D remains unclear. V was cut by 11 bases and J by 4 bases, with 14 bases left in between. CDR1 is SEHNR and CDR2 is FQNEAQ in the germline V gene (reference sequence). This CDR3 is 13 amino acids long. The CDR3 here is CAYGPDGTGELFF. The CDR3 nucleotides read TGTGCCTACGGACCGGACGGCACCGGGGAGCTGTTTTTT.

The V gene is TRBV15, the J gene TRBJ2-1; 9 bases are shared with TRBD1. Germline CDR1 and CDR2: LNHNV and YYDKDF (reference sequence). This CDR3 comprises 16 residues. With 0 bases clipped from V and 8 bases from J, the junction kept 8 bases outside the gene matches. The CDR3 DNA follows: TGTGCCACCAGCAGAGAAGCGGGACAGGGTAACGATGAGCAGTTCTTC. Translating it yields CATSREAGQGNDEQFF.

The gene calls are TRBV7-2 and TRBJ2-7, with D possibly matching TRBD1 (8 bases). The CDR3 consists of 15 residues. The germline CDR1 and CDR2 sequences are SGHTA and FQGNSA. The V gene lost 3 bases and the J gene lost 5 bases, with 17 bases spanning the gap. CDR3 bases: TGTGCCAGCAGCTTTGGGACAGGCCGGGGGGACGAGCAGTACTTC. The encoded protein is CASSFGTGRGDEQYF. Complete variable domain (other parts from reference TRBV7-2 and TRBJ2-7): GAGVSQSPSNKVTEKGKDVELRCDPISGHTALYWYRQSLGQGLEFLIYFQGNSAPDKSGLPSDRFSAERTGGSVSTLTIQRTQQEDSAVYLCASSFGTGRGDEQYFGPGTRLTVT.

The gene calls are TRBV9 and TRBJ2-1; TRBD2 agrees at 8 bases. After removal of 2 bases from V and 0 bases from J, the junction contained 4 bases not matched to a gene. The CDR3 is 16 residues long. The germline gives CDR1 SGDLS, CDR2 YYNGEE. In DNA, the CDR3 is TGTGCCAGCAGCGTTAGCGGGGCGAGCTCCTACAATGAGCAGTTCTTC. This sequence encodes CASSVSGASSYNEQFF. The full variable domain, in which reference TRBV9 and TRBJ2-1 provide the parts outside the CDR3, is DSGVTQTPKHLITATGQRVTLRCSPRSGDLSVYWYQQSLDQGLQFLIQYYNGEERAKGNILERFSAQQFPDLHSELNLSSLELGDSALYFCASSVSGASSYNEQFFGPGTRLTVL.

This clone was picked up one time. The chain has TRBV7-2 and TRBJ2-3; D is possibly TRBD2 (5 bases). The CDR3 extends over 14 amino acids. V was cut by 3 bases and J by 4 bases, with 11 bases left in between. From germline, CDR1 is SGHTA and CDR2 FQGNSA. The CDR3 DNA follows: TGTGCCAGCAGCTTCGAGGGCTGGGCAGATACGCAGTATTTT. It yields the protein CASSFEGWADTQYF.

The rearrangement links TRBV4-1 to TRBJ2-1; D possibly corresponds to TRBD1 (6 bases). Germline CDR1 is MGHRA and CDR2 is YSYEKL. CDR3 size: 13 residues. V lost 3 bases, J lost 7 bases, and 10 bases lay in between. The CDR3 DNA is TGCGCCAGCAGCCATTGGACAGAGAATGAGCAGTTCTTC. It translates to CASSHWTENEQFF.

V usage is TRBV7-5 and J usage is TRBJ1-5. TRBV7-5 is labeled a pseudogene. This CDR3 is built from 14 residues. In DNA, the CDR3 is TGTGCCAGCAGCTTGGGGTCGTCGCGCCAGCCCCAGCATTTT. This sequence encodes CASSLGSSRQPQHF.

The chain is built from TRBV14 and TRBJ2-2; D is unresolved. Per the germline V gene, CDR1 is SGHDN and CDR2 is FVKESK. Trimming stripped 6 bases from V and 6 bases from J, with 14 bases between. This CDR3 has 14 amino acids. The DNA of the CDR3 is TGTGCCAGCAGTCTGGGTAGCTCTCCCGGGGAGCTGTTTTTT. The encoded protein is CASSLGSSPGELFF.

This rearrangement joins TRBV9 to TRBJ2-3, with no clear D. Trimming left V 3 bases short and J 1 base short, with 6 bases between. The CDR3 totals 13 residues. CDR1 and CDR2 from the germline V gene are SGDLS and YYNGEE. For the CDR3, the DNA is TGTGCCAGCAGCGCAGGTGGCACAGATACGCAGTATTTT. Protein: CASSAGGTDTQYF.

This clone appeared a single time. The V call is TRBV5-6, the J call TRBJ1-1, with a possible D match to TRBD1 (6 bases). Per germline, CDR1 SGHDT and CDR2 YYEEEE. This CDR3 is 14 amino acids long. V lost 3 bases to trimming and J lost 1 base, with 10 bases between them. The CDR3 here is CASSSGHPNTEAFF. Here the CDR3 DNA reads TGTGCCAGCAGCTCGGGACATCCGAACACTGAAGCTTTCTTT.

V usage is TRBV5-1 and J usage is TRBJ2-5; D is undetermined. V lost 0 bases, J lost 0 bases, and 0 bases lay in between. CDR1 is SGHRS, CDR2 YFSETQ, per germline. The CDR3 totals 12 residues. The CDR3, as DNA: TGCGCCAGCAGCTTGGACCAAGAGACCCAGTACTTC. The encoded protein is CASSLDQETQYF.

In nucleotides, the CDR3 is TGTGCCAGCAGCCAAGAGCCAGGGGGGAAAAACATTCAGTACTTC. Protein: CASSQEPGGKNIQYF. The gene calls are TRBV14 and TRBJ2-4; weak D call: TRBD1 (7 bases). The CDR3 consists of 15 residues. V was cut by 0 bases and J by 4 bases, with 10 bases left in between. CDR1 is SGHDN and CDR2 is FVKESK in the germline V gene.

This chain connects TRBV7-6 to TRBJ2-6, with D hard to call. Germline lookup yields CDR1 SGHVS and CDR2 FNYEAQ. V dropped 0 bases and J dropped 4 bases, with 13 bases sitting between them. The CDR3 is 17 amino acids. CDR3 sequence: CASSLALKAGGANVLTF. In DNA form, the CDR3 reads TGTGCCAGCAGCTTAGCCTTGAAGGCCGGCGGGGCCAACGTCCTGACTTTC.

The V gene is TRBV6-1, the J gene TRBJ2-7; TRBD1 is a possible D gene (5 bases). V was clipped by 4 bases and J by 3 bases, with 10 bases between them. The germline V gene encodes CDR1 MNHNS and CDR2 SASEGT. This CDR3 is built from 13 residues. The CDR3 sequence is CASSAKGVYEQYF. CDR3 coding DNA: TGTGCCAGCAGTGCAAAAGGGGTCTACGAGCAGTACTTC.

This clone occurred once. The chain couples TRBV5-1 to TRBJ2-3; D is ambiguous. Trimming shortened V by 0 bases and J by 0 bases, and 8 bases separated the two germline ends. The CDR3 is 15 residues long. The germline CDR1 and CDR2 sequences are SGHRS and YFSETQ. The CDR3 region is CASSLGLTSTDTQYF. The CDR3 DNA sequence: TGCGCCAGCAGCTTGGGGCTTACTAGCACAGATACGCAGTATTTT.